Described below is a single T cell receptor beta chain sequence and its context. Its cognate antigen is unknown. This was a deep-level run. Original analysis: Junction-only sequences without quality scores came from ImmunoSEQ, so filtering differed. The data were produced by immunoSEQ multiplex PCR, yet TCRdb's version contains in-frame clones alone and is incomplete. V, J and clone size are taken as reported in that table, and D and trimming were inferred from the DNA itself. The sample carries roughly 2,500,000 clones, over 85% recorded once. V lost 0 bases, J lost 8 bases, and 14 bases lay in between. The CDR3 contains 15 residues. CDR1 and CDR2 (germline): SGHRS, YFSETQ. The data belong to a study of shared clonotypes between healthy human individuals. Notes on the study in general: Around 5.4% of naive CD4 clonotypes were common to a handful of donors.

The J gene is TRBJ1-4, the V gene TRBV5-1, with unresolved D. The clonotype originates from a man between 18 and 35 years old in good health. Some clones in this sample may be carry-over from other donors' samples. The source material was naive CD4+ T cells from PBMCs. Subset: CD45RA+ positively selected. CDR3 protein: CASSLGGEGPEKLFF. The CDR3 coding sequence is TGCGCCAGCAGCTTGGGTGGGGAAGGGCCGGAAAAACTGTTTTTT.